This T cell receptor (beta chain) was recorded in a study of tumor-infiltrating lymphocytes in primary liver carcinoma. Overall study context: The yield of productive TCRbeta reads per sample was roughly 3.65 to 7.5 million and was similar across tissue types. Study-level points and caveats: A fraction of only about 7-24% of top clones appeared in all five tumor regions. Pairs comparing tumor with adjacent tissue or blood overlapped less than pairs drawn from tumor regions.

Total RNA (approximately 500 ng) served as template for TCR beta cDNA synthesis primed by a constant-region primer. Sequencing libraries for TCR beta derived from three nested multiplex PCR rounds that used slightly modified ARM-PCR. In the first two PCR rounds, TRBV1-TRBV30 forward primers were paired with a C-beta reverse primer, and each round lasted roughly 10 cycles. TCRdb recomputed calls from the multiplex PCR reads with MiXCR, one row per CDR3 protein. The data contain 70,000 to 75,000 distinct CDR3 sequences, roughly three quarters of them singletons. The CDR3 consists of 15 residues. With 3 bases clipped from V and 2 bases from J, the junction kept 1 base outside the gene matches. CDR1 and CDR2 from the germline V gene are SGHAT and FQNNGV. Sample share makes this clonotype medium-sized. What it recognizes is unknown. Co-extracting RNA and DNA was done with 20-30 mg of unsorted bulk tissue as input. Tumor samples all exceeded 80% viable tumor cells.

What was sequenced was liver tumor tissue from sampling region 4. Subset reported: tumor region T4, right-lateral pole. The rearrangement links TRBV11-2 to TRBJ2-3, with 11 nucleotides matching TRBD2. The clonotype was recovered from a middle-aged man with primary liver carcinoma and hepatitis B virus infection. CDR3 region: CASSLTSGITDTQYF. Written as DNA, the CDR3 is TGTGCCAGCAGCTTGACTAGCGGGATCACAGATACGCAGTATTTT.